This T cell receptor beta chain was sequenced during a study of radiotherapy plus CTLA-4 blockade in lung cancer. About the research overall: There were objective responses in 15% to 20% of patients, and around 32% had disease control.

This CDR3 contains 15 residues. V lost 4 bases, J lost 4 bases, and 15 bases lay in between. Germline lookup yields CDR1 SGHNT and CDR2 YYREEE (reference sequence). Receiving focal radiation plus CTLA-4 blockade with ipilimumab were patients who had chemo-refractory metastatic non-small-cell lung cancer. Repertoires were generated with immunoSEQ multiplex PCR, while TCRdb's copy carries only in-frame clones and drops some. The table lists around 78,000 clones, under 80% of them singletons. Sequencing used peripheral blood, obtained from a patient treated with radiotherapy plus ipilimumab. The rearrangement uses TRBV5-4 and TRBJ2-1; possible D gene TRBD2, 6 bases. The TCR comes from a human donor with non-small cell lung cancer who had a partial response to radiotherapy plus ipilimumab. Some clones in this sample may be carry-over from other donors' samples. CDR3 protein: CASSPIGTDYNEQFF. CDR3 sequence (DNA): TGTGCCAGCAGCCCTATCGGGACTGATTACAATGAGCAGTTCTTC.